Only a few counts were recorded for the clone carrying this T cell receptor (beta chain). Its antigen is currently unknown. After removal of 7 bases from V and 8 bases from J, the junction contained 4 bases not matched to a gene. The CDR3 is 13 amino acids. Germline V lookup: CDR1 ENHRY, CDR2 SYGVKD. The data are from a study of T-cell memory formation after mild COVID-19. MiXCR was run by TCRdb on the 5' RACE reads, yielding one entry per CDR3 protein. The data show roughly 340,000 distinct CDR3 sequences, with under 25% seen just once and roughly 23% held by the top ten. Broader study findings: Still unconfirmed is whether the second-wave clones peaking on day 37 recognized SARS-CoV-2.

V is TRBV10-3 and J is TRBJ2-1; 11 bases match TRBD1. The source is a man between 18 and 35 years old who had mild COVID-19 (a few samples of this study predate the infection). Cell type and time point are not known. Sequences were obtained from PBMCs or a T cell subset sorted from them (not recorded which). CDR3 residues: CAIMGQGGDEQFF. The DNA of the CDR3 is TGTGCCATCATGGGACAGGGGGGGGATGAGCAGTTCTTC.